This T cell receptor beta chain comes out of a study of CD8+ T cells in alopecia areata. Study-wide background: Treatment of the treated patients consisted of oral tofacitinib, 5 to 10 mg twice daily.

CDR3 length equals 15 residues. V shed 2 bases and J 6 bases; nucleotides not matched to a gene: 3. The V gene's germline CDR1 is MNHEY and CDR2 SVGAGI. Treatment denoted: oral pan-JAK inhibitor, 5-10 mg twice daily. TCR sequencing used cDNA made by reverse transcription of extracted RNA. The protocol was immunoSEQ multiplex PCR, while the TCRdb copy is restricted to in-frame clones and leaves out a portion. The sample records about 120,000 clones, 53% being singletons. This receptor was taken from a human donor with alopecia areata. The specimen was CD4+ T cells sorted from blood, collected at week 4, from a patient treated with tofacitinib. The chain employs TRBV6-5 and TRBJ1-5, with 11 nucleotides matching TRBD1. Written as DNA, the CDR3 is TGTGCCAGCAGTTACGGGACAGGGGGAAGTCAGCCCCAGCATTTT. Its protein is CASSYGTGGSQPQHF.